This TCR beta chain was documented in a study of Graves' ophthalmopathy and Graves' hyperthyroidism. About the study: Untreated patients at initial diagnosis provided peripheral blood.

This CDR3 has 15 amino acids. CDR1 is WSHSY and CDR2 is SAAADI in the germline V gene. Where ophthalmopathy was absent within 18 months of follow-up, hyperthyroidism was stable. Clinical symptoms, serum thyroxine, TRAb, thyroid ultrasound and orbital computed tomography formed the basis of diagnosis. The PBMCs had their origin in approximately 10 ml of fresh peripheral blood. TCR beta CDR3 amplification used RNA transcripts. RT-PCR was first run with HTBI primers, then multiplex PCR in a second round. TCRdb fed the multiplex PCR reads into MiXCR, producing one record per CDR3 protein. The sample carries fewer than 650,000 distinct CDR3 sequences, 22% recorded once. For this clonotype: It may be a read error: a sequence one base away is much more abundant.

The specimen was peripheral blood. The rearrangement links TRBV10-2 to TRBJ2-5; D is ambiguous. The clonotype originates from a woman aged 18-29 years with stable Graves' hyperthyroidism. Some clones in this sample may be carry-over from other donors' samples. The chain's CDR3 is CASSEVSWYQEIQYF. CDR3 nucleotides: TGCGCCAGCAGTGAGGTCTCATGGTACCAAGAGATCCAGTACTTC.